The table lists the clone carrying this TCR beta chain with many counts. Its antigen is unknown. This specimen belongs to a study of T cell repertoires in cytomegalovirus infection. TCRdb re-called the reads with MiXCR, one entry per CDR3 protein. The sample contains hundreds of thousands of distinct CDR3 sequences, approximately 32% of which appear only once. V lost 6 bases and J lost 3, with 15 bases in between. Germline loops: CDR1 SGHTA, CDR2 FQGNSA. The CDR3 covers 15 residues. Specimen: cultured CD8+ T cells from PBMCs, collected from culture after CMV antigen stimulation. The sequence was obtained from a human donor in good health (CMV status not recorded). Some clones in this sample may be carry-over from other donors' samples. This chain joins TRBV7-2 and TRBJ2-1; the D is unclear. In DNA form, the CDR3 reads TGTGCCAGCAGTTTGGGCCCTTACCTCTACAATGAGCAGTTCTTC. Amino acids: CASSLGPYLYNEQFF. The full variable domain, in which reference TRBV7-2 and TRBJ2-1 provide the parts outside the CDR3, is GAGVSQSPSNKVTEKGKDVELRCDPISGHTALYWYRQSLGQGLEFLIYFQGNSAPDKSGLPSDRFSAERTGGSVSTLTIQRTQQEDSAVYLCASSLGPYLYNEQFFGPGTRLTVL.